The 15 T cell receptor beta chains below were found in one sample sequenced in a study of T cell repertoires in cytomegalovirus infection. Antigens for these TCRs are unknown. TCRdb re-called the reads with MiXCR, one entry per CDR3 protein. The top ten clones hold 55% to 70% of a sample with approximately 220,000 distinct CDR3 sequences, around 35% of them seen once. The sample was CD8+ T cells from cultured PBMCs, taken from culture after CMV antigen stimulation. Receptors were obtained from a human donor in good health (CMV status not recorded). Some clones in this sample may be carry-over from other donors' samples.

This clonotype occurred a few times. The J gene is TRBJ1-6, the V gene TRBV7-9, with 9 positions matching TRBD1. CDR1 is SEHNR, CDR2 FQNEAQ, per germline (reference sequence). V shed 7 bases, J shed 10 bases, and the junction held 20 bases outside the gene matches. This CDR3 region has 18 residues. This CDR3 reads CASTQATGQGRTRSPLHF. The CDR3 region has the DNA TGTGCCAGCACCCAAGCCACGGGACAGGGACGGACTCGGTCACCCCTCCACTTT.

This clonotype has only one observation. The rearrangement links TRBV13 to TRBJ2-3, with 9 bases identical to TRBD1. This CDR3 comprises 15 residues. V was clipped by 4 bases and J by 0 bases; unmatched bases: 2. From germline, CDR1 is PRHDT and CDR2 FYEKMQ (reference sequence). CDR3: CASSSGTGSTDTQYF. DNA for the CDR3: TGTGCCAGCAGCTCAGGGACAGGGAGCACAGATACGCAGTATTTT.

This clonotype was observed a few times. V usage is TRBV24-1 and J usage is TRBJ2-5; 7 nucleotides line up with TRBD1. The CDR3 has 16 residues. Losses at the gene ends were 4 bases for V and 1 base for J; bases not matched to a gene: 8. The germline V gene encodes CDR1 KGHDR and CDR2 SFDVKD. The CDR3 nucleotides read TGTGCCACCAGTGACTGGGACAGTGAAGGCCAAGAGACCCAGTACTTC. It codes for CATSDWDSEGQETQYF.

The table lists this clonotype with a few counts. The J gene is TRBJ1-4, the V gene TRBV2; D ambiguous. The CDR3 sequence is 14 residues long. The germline gives CDR1 SNHLY, CDR2 FYNNEI. V was clipped by 2 bases and J by 7 bases, with 11 bases between them. CDR3 DNA sequence: TGTGCCAGCAGTGAAAGGATGGATAGTGAAAAACTGTTTTTT. This gives the protein CASSERMDSEKLFF.

This clonotype was detected a few times. Here the CDR3 reads CASSTYPSGSAPGELFF. CDR3 sequence (DNA): TGTGCCAGCAGCACCTACCCTAGCGGGAGTGCCCCCGGGGAGCTGTTTTTT. The chain joins TRBV7-2 to TRBJ2-2; 10 positions agree with TRBD2. This CDR3 is 17 amino acids long. The V gene's germline CDR1 is SGHTA and CDR2 FQGNSA. V lost 5 bases and J lost 6; bases outside the gene matches: 12.

This rearrangement joins TRBV10-3 to TRBJ2-1; D may be TRBD1 (6 bases). Germline V lookup: CDR1 ENHRY, CDR2 SYGVKD. V was clipped by 4 bases and J by 5 bases, with 15 bases between them. The CDR3 extends over 15 amino acids. The CDR3 DNA reads as TGTGCCATCAGTGGGGACATGGAGATAAACAATGAGCAGTTCTTC. It specifies CAISGDMEINNEQFF.

CDR3 in DNA: TGTGCCAGCAGCTCACCTACAGGACTAGACTCTTACGAGCAGTACTTC. The encoded protein is CASSSPTGLDSYEQYF. The V gene is TRBV7-6, the J gene TRBJ2-7; 7 nucleotides line up with TRBD2. J gave up 4 bases and V 4 bases, and 13 bases lay outside the gene matches. The germline gives CDR1 SGHVS, CDR2 FNYEAQ. CDR3 length: 16 amino acids.

The V call is TRBV20-1, the J call TRBJ1-6; TRBD1 aligns across 7 bases. This CDR3 is built from 17 residues. The germline V gene has CDR1 DFQATT and CDR2 SNEGSKA (reference sequence). With 0 bases clipped from V and 1 base from J, the junction kept 6 bases outside the gene matches. DNA of the CDR3: TGCAGTGCTAGAGATACAGGGGAGGGATCCTATAATTCACCCCTCCACTTT. It is translated as CSARDTGEGSYNSPLHF.

The J gene is TRBJ2-3, the V gene TRBV6-8; 7 bases are shared with TRBD2. Per germline, CDR1 MNHGY and CDR2 SAAAGT. Trimming at V came to 0 bases and at J to 5 bases, leaving 5 bases not matched to a gene. The CDR3 totals 15 residues. In DNA, the CDR3 is TGTGCCAGCAGTTACTCGATGGCTAGCGGAGATACGCAGTATTTT. It is translated as CASSYSMASGDTQYF.

In this sample, this clonotype turned up once. The V and J genes are TRBV9 and TRBJ1-2; tentative D call: TRBD1 (5 bases). Trimming left V 4 bases short and J 5 bases short, with 12 bases between. The germline gives CDR1 SGDLS, CDR2 YYNGEE. The CDR3 loop spans 13 amino acids. DNA for the CDR3: TGTGCCAGCAGCCCCAGGGAGGGGTATGGCTACACCTTC. This encodes CASSPREGYGYTF.

CDR3 sequence: CASSPVGEYYGYTF. Here the CDR3 DNA reads TGTGCCAGCAGCCCGGTAGGGGAATACTATGGCTACACCTTC. The chain links TRBV7-6 to TRBJ1-2; maybe TRBD1 (5 bases). The V end lost 5 bases, the J end lost 3 bases, and 13 bases lay between the germline ends. Germline lookup yields CDR1 SGHVS and CDR2 FNYEAQ. The CDR3 runs to 14 residues.

The table lists this clonotype with a few counts. The chain couples TRBV28 to TRBJ2-5; TRBD2 is a possible D gene (5 bases). This CDR3 region has 16 residues. Germline-derived CDR1 and CDR2 are MDHEN and SYDVKM. The V end lost 5 bases, the J end lost 1 base, and 17 bases lay between the germline ends. Here the CDR3 reads CASSPGFEDSQETQYF. CDR3 DNA sequence: TGTGCCAGCAGTCCCGGTTTCGAGGACTCCCAAGAGACCCAGTACTTC. Using reference TRBV28 and TRBJ2-5 for the parts outside the CDR3, the full variable domain is DVKVTQSSRYLVKRTGEKVFLECVQDMDHENMFWYRQDPGLGLRLIYFSYDVKMKEKGDIPEGYSVSREKKERFSLILESASTNQTSMYLCASSPGFEDSQETQYFGPGTRLLVL.

V gene TRBV6-8 combines with J gene TRBJ1-5, with unresolved D. CDR3 length: 14 residues. V lost 2 bases, J lost 7 bases, and 12 bases lay in between. Germline values: CDR1 MNHGY, CDR2 SAAAGT. The CDR3 sequence: CASSYGGDGQPQHF. Here the CDR3 DNA reads TGTGCCAGCAGTTACGGAGGCGACGGGCAGCCCCAGCATTTT.

This chain links TRBV6-5 with TRBJ2-7; D tentatively fits TRBD1 or TRBD2 (5 bases each). Germline CDR1 reads MNHEY; CDR2 reads SVGAGI. V lost 0 bases and J lost 6, with 15 bases in between. The CDR3 spans 15 residues. CDR3 DNA sequence: TGTGCCAGCAGTTACTCCCTCACCGGGGCCAGCGAGCAGTACTTC. This encodes CASSYSLTGASEQYF.

This sequence joins TRBV11-1 and TRBJ2-3, with D tentatively TRBD2 (6 bases). Germline lookup yields CDR1 SGHAT and CDR2 FQDESV (reference sequence). The length of the CDR3 is 17 residues. Trimming took 6 bases from V and 2 from J, leaving 21 bases between them. The CDR3 DNA reads TGTGCCAGCAGTCAAAAAAGGGGACTCGGGATCACAGATACGCAGTATTTT. It codes for CASSQKRGLGITDTQYF.